The source of this T cell receptor (beta chain) is a study of lymphopenia after photon versus proton radiotherapy. Study results and limitations: Photon-treated patients lost naive T cells and TCR diversity; proton-treated stayed stable. After the lymphocyte nadir, photon-treated repertoires showed oligoclonal expansion, especially of CD8+ Temra cells. In patients who died, overall survival fell as post-nadir TCR diversity dropped more.

Clones were read by immunoSEQ multiplex PCR, and TCRdb kept only the in-frame ones, dropping some. The data show about 25,000 clones, 80% to 90% seen once. Germline loops: CDR1 MNHNY, CDR2 SVGAGI (reference sequence). The CDR3 length is 15 residues. V gave up 6 bases and J gave up 8 bases; unmatched junction bases: 12. As for this clone: What it binds is unknown.

Sequencing was performed on peripheral blood, taken from a patient treated with photon-based radiotherapy. The TCR sequence derives from a man in his fifties or sixties with gastric cancer. The rearrangement links TRBV6-6 to TRBJ2-3; 9 bases map to TRBD1. The CDR3 loop reads CASRRGGQGLGTQYF. In DNA, the CDR3 is TGTGCCAGCAGACGAGGGGGACAGGGATTGGGTACGCAGTATTTT.